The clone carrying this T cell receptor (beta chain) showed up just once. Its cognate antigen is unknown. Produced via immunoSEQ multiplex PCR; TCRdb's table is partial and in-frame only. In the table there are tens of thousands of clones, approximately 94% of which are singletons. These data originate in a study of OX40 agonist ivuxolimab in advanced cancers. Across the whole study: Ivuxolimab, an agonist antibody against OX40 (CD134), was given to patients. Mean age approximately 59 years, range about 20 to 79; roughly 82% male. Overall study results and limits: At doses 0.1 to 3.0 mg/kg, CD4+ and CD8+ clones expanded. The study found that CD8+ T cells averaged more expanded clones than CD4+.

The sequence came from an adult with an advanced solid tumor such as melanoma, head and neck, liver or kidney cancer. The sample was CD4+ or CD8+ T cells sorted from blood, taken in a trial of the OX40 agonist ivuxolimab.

The CDR3 spells CASSVGTVPYEQYF. CDR3 coding DNA: TGTGCCAGCAGCGTTGGGACGGTACCCTACGAGCAGTACTTC. The chain links TRBV9 to TRBJ2-7; either TRBD1 or TRBD2 may supply D (5 bases each). Trimming shortened V by 2 bases and J by 2 bases, and 11 bases separated the two germline ends. The CDR3 is made up of 14 amino acids. Looked up from germline, CDR1 is SGDLS and CDR2 is YYNGEE.